These 29 T cell receptor beta chains came from one sample sequenced in a study of CD8 T cells in ankylosing spondylitis. General study points: Blood from ankylosing spondylitis patients appeared to carry a characteristic roughly 8-variant TCR beta motif.

TCRdb independently ran MiXCR on the 5' RACE reads; one entry per CDR3 protein. The table lists around 890,000 distinct CDR3 sequences, about 11% of them singletons. These receptors' targets are unknown. The specimen sequenced was blood, either unsorted or a sorted T cell fraction (not recorded which). The receptors shown here come from a male donor with ankylosing spondylitis.

This clonotype was seen only a few times. The V and J genes are TRBV5-4 and TRBJ2-7; either TRBD1 or TRBD2 may fit D (5 bases each). The germline gives CDR1 SGHNT, CDR2 YYREEE (reference sequence). This CDR3 is built from 15 residues. V was clipped by 4 bases and J by 0 bases, with 14 bases between them. CDR3 sequence: CASSRGGLSSYEQYF. Here the CDR3 DNA reads TGTGCCAGCAGCCGGGGCGGGTTGAGCTCCTACGAGCAGTACTTC.

The chain uses TRBV6-2 or TRBV6-3 and TRBJ2-7, with 8 positions matching TRBD1. Looked up from germline, CDR1 is MNHEY and CDR2 is SVGEGT. Unmatched junction bases numbered 13, after V lost 7 bases and J lost 2 bases. This CDR3 is built from 16 residues. CDR3 amino acids: CASTELGQDSPYEQYF. The CDR3 DNA is TGTGCCAGCACCGAGCTGGGACAGGATTCCCCCTACGAGCAGTACTTC.

This clonotype was found a few times. This chain joins TRBV20-1 and TRBJ1-5, with 8 nucleotides matching TRBD1. Trimming at V came to 6 bases and at J to 6 bases, leaving 10 bases not matched to a gene. This CDR3 contains 14 residues. Per germline, CDR1 DFQATT and CDR2 SNEGSKA (reference sequence). CDR3 protein: CSAAGQGSGQPQHF. The CDR3, as DNA: TGCAGTGCCGCAGGACAGGGCTCGGGTCAGCCCCAGCATTTT.

This clonotype has a handful of counts. The V gene is TRBV20-1, the J gene TRBJ1-3; 7 positions match TRBD1. CDR1 and CDR2 from the germline V gene are DFQATT and SNEGSKA (reference sequence). V gave up 5 bases and J gave up 4 bases; unmatched junction bases: 8. This CDR3 has 14 amino acids. The CDR3 protein is CSARRGLGGNTIYF. As DNA, the CDR3 is TGCAGTGCTCGAAGGGGGCTCGGCGGAAACACCATATATTTT.

This clonotype was found many times. The chain uses TRBV20-1 and TRBJ2-7; D not resolved. Germline CDR1 is DFQATT and CDR2 is SNEGSKA (reference sequence). V lost 6 bases and J 7 bases, leaving 22 bases between the germline ends. The CDR3 is 14 amino acids. The CDR3 sequence: CSAARSDGAREQYF. The CDR3, as DNA: TGCAGTGCCGCCAGGAGTGACGGCGCTAGGGAGCAGTACTTC.

This clonotype showed up many times. The gene calls are TRBV4-2 and TRBJ1-4, with D maybe TRBD1 (5 bases). This CDR3 has 14 residues. V shed 1 base and J shed 7 bases, with 10 bases lying between them. CDR1 is LGHNA and CDR2 is YNFKEQ in the germline V gene. This CDR3 is CASSQVQGGEKLFF. CDR3 DNA: TGTGCCAGCAGCCAAGTCCAGGGTGGTGAAAAACTGTTTTTT.

The gene calls are TRBV15 and TRBJ2-1, with TRBD2 matching 14 bases. In germline, CDR1 is LNHNV, CDR2 YYDKDF (reference sequence). The ends lost 5 bases at V and 15 bases at J; junction bases unmatched: 12. The length of the CDR3 is 15 residues. CDR3 sequence (DNA): TGTGCCACCAGCGGGGGGGGGACTAGCGGGAGTTCTACGTTCTTC. This sequence encodes CATSGGGTSGSSTFF.

This clonotype came up many times. V and J are TRBV12-3 or TRBV12-4 and TRBJ1-1; D remains ambiguous. The CDR3 spans 17 residues. Trimming removed 3 bases at V and 0 bases at J, with 17 bases between. DNA of the CDR3: TGTGCCAGCAGTTTTGGTCTCAAGTCTTACATGAACACTGAAGCTTTCTTT. This sequence encodes CASSFGLKSYMNTEAFF.

This clonotype was counted only a few times. The rearrangement links TRBV10-3 to TRBJ2-3; the match to TRBD2 covers 12 bases. Per the germline V gene, CDR1 is ENHRY and CDR2 is SYGVKD. With 4 bases clipped from V and 1 base from J, the junction kept 3 bases outside the gene matches. The CDR3 is 16 amino acids. The CDR3 DNA reads TGTGCCATCAGTGGGCCTAGCGGGAGGGGCACAGATACGCAGTATTTT. It codes for CAISGPSGRGTDTQYF.

This chain uses TRBV6-1 with TRBJ2-6; D could derive from TRBD1 or TRBD2 (5 bases each). V was trimmed by 7 bases and J by 3 bases, leaving 13 bases between them. The CDR3 covers 15 residues. The germline V gene encodes CDR1 MNHNS and CDR2 SASEGT. CDR3 protein: CASIGAIGGANVLTF. CDR3 bases: TGTGCCAGCATCGGGGCGATTGGTGGGGCCAACGTCCTGACTTTC.

V and J are TRBV4-3 and TRBJ2-2; no clear D. The CDR3 runs 15 residues. With 4 bases removed from V and 5 bases from J, the gap between germline ends came to 14 bases. The V gene's germline CDR1 is LGHNA and CDR2 YSLEER. The CDR3 DNA sequence: TGCGCCAGCAGCCTAAGGGCGACTGATACCGGGGAGCTGTTTTTT. Its translation is CASSLRATDTGELFF.

This clonotype was seen a few times. The rearrangement uses TRBV18 and TRBJ1-2, with D hard to call. V lost 2 bases and J 8 bases, leaving 9 bases between the germline ends. The CDR3 spans 12 residues. Germline V gene sequence: CDR1 KGHSH, CDR2 LQKENI. CDR3 region: CASSPVTGGYTF. DNA of the CDR3: TGTGCCAGCTCACCAGTAACGGGAGGCTACACCTTC.

This clonotype has a handful of counts. The CDR3 loop is CASSFRLAGGQVKTQYF. DNA of the CDR3: TGTGCCAGCAGTTTTAGGCTAGCGGGGGGGCAGGTAAAGACCCAGTACTTC. The J gene is TRBJ2-5, the V gene TRBV12-3 or TRBV12-4, with 12 bases identical to TRBD2. Germline trimming cut 3 bases from V and 6 bases from J; bases unmatched to any gene: 11. The CDR3 covers 17 residues.

Points on this clonotype: One junction end does not reproduce the germline sequence, and a read error may be involved. The rearrangement links TRBV12-3 or TRBV12-4 to TRBJ1-2, with D possibly being TRBD1 (5 bases). CDR3 length: 13 residues. CDR3 region: CDSSQGHRAGYTF. The CDR3 region has the DNA TGTGACAGCAGCCAAGGACATCGCGCTGGCTACACCTTC.

This clonotype has a handful of counts. The chain combines TRBV4-1 with TRBJ2-5; 7 nucleotides match TRBD2. CDR1 and CDR2 from the germline V gene are MGHRA and YSYEKL. Germline trimming cut 0 bases from V and 5 bases from J; bases unmatched to any gene: 12. This CDR3 comprises 17 residues. DNA of the CDR3: TGCGCCAGCAGCCAAGATTGGGGGAGGGCCGTTATGGAGACCCAGTACTTC. Protein: CASSQDWGRAVMETQYF.

There are many counts of this clonotype. The chain carries TRBV12-3 or TRBV12-4 and TRBJ1-5; the match to TRBD1 covers 7 bases. This CDR3 is built from 15 residues. The junction had 11 bases not matched to a gene; V was cut back by 1 base and J by 11 bases. CDR3 in amino acids: CASSLVDRASLAQHF. CDR3 nucleotides: TGTGCCAGCAGTTTAGTCGACAGGGCCAGCTTGGCCCAGCATTTT.

Only a few counts were recorded for this clonotype. The chain is built from TRBV5-8 and TRBJ1-2, with a weak D call TRBD1 (5 bases). Trimming shortened V by 2 bases and J by 1 base, and 6 bases separated the two germline ends. CDR3 size: 13 residues. In germline, CDR1 is SGHTS, CDR2 YDEGEE. DNA of the CDR3: TGTGCCAGCAGCTTACAGGTTAACTATGGCTACACCTTC. It codes for CASSLQVNYGYTF.

This clonotype showed up just a few times. The V gene is TRBV20-1, the J gene TRBJ2-1; D is uncertain. Trimming pared 3 bases from V and 5 bases from J, leaving 11 bases between. The CDR3 runs 13 residues. CDR1 and CDR2 (germline): DFQATT, SNEGSKA (reference sequence). In DNA, the CDR3 is TGCAGTGCTAGCCGAACTGTGCACAATGAGCAGTTCTTC. It specifies CSASRTVHNEQFF.

The chain is built from TRBV11-2 and TRBJ1-2, with a possible D match to TRBD1 (5 bases). Trimming stripped 4 bases from V and 4 bases from J, with 22 bases between. There are 17 residues in the CDR3. Germline CDR1 reads SGHAT; CDR2 reads FQNNGV. CDR3 DNA sequence: TGTGCCAGCAGCTCACTATCCTCAGGGAGATCGATCTATGGCTACACCTTC. It is translated as CASSSLSSGRSIYGYTF.

The chain links TRBV20-1 to TRBJ2-7; D not resolved. This CDR3 has 12 amino acids. Trimming cost V 7 bases and J 4 bases, with 14 bases left between them. From germline, CDR1 is DFQATT and CDR2 SNEGSKA (reference sequence). CDR3 bases: TGCAGTGGGCGGATTCTCGAATACGAGCAGTACTTC. Translating gives CSGRILEYEQYF.

This clonotype was detected a few times. The V and J genes are TRBV11-2 and TRBJ2-1; 9 bases match TRBD1. The CDR3 loop spans 21 amino acids. V shed 2 bases, J shed 0 bases, and the junction held 17 bases outside the gene matches. The germline V gene has CDR1 SGHAT and CDR2 FQNNGV. CDR3 DNA: TGTGCCAGCAGCTTATTTGCGAGGGACAGGGAAGAAAGCCGCTCCTACAATGAGCAGTTCTTC. Encoded protein: CASSLFARDREESRSYNEQFF.

The sample holds a few counts of this clonotype. V gene TRBV7-2 combines with J gene TRBJ1-6; 9 nucleotides match TRBD1. This CDR3 is 13 amino acids long. CDR1 and CDR2 (germline): SGHTA, FQGNSA. V lost 5 bases, J lost 9 bases, and 2 bases stayed unmatched. CDR3 in DNA: TGTGCCAGCAGCGACAGGGGGGTTTCACCCCTCCACTTT. This encodes CASSDRGVSPLHF.

This clonotype has a handful of counts. The CDR3 loop is CASSSRTGPGTGELFF. Written as DNA, the CDR3 is TGTGCCAGCAGTTCGCGGACAGGCCCAGGCACCGGGGAGCTGTTTTTT. The gene calls are TRBV12-3 or TRBV12-4 and TRBJ2-2, with 7 bases fitting TRBD1. The CDR3 spans 16 residues. With 4 bases clipped from V and 4 bases from J, the junction kept 9 bases outside the gene matches.

This clonotype was counted a few times. The chain combines TRBV4-2 with TRBJ2-3; possibly TRBD2 for D (7 bases). The CDR3 extends over 13 amino acids. Germline V CDR1 and CDR2: LGHNA, YNFKEQ. Trimming removed 3 bases from V and 11 bases from J, with 15 bases in between. CDR3 amino acids: CASSQRGPTEQYF. The CDR3 DNA is TGTGCCAGCAGCCAGCGGGGGCCTACGGAGCAGTATTTT.

This chain connects TRBV27 to TRBJ2-5; 10 bases match TRBD1. Germline trimming cut 7 bases from V and 5 bases from J; bases unmatched to any gene: 1. Germline V gives CDR1 MNHEY, CDR2 SMNVEV (reference sequence). The CDR3 spans 12 residues. The CDR3: CASKTGGETQYF. As DNA, the CDR3 is TGTGCCAGCAAGACAGGGGGCGAGACCCAGTACTTC.

This clonotype was counted ten times or more. The CDR3 DNA sequence: TGTGCCAGTCGCCTTAGTAGGGGACATAGAACTGGAAACACCATATATTTT. It encodes CASRLSRGHRTGNTIYF. This chain uses TRBV2 with TRBJ1-3; D perhaps matches TRBD1 (6 bases). V was pared by 9 bases and J by 2 bases, with 23 bases between. Germline V gives CDR1 SNHLY, CDR2 FYNNEI. CDR3 length equals 17 residues.

V gene TRBV20-1 combines with J gene TRBJ2-5, with a possible D match to TRBD2 (6 bases). The CDR3 extends over 14 amino acids. Trimming pared 3 bases from V and 2 bases from J, leaving 13 bases between. CDR1 and CDR2 from the germline V gene are DFQATT and SNEGSKA (reference sequence). The CDR3, as DNA: TGCAGTGCTAGTCGACCAGGACTACAAGAGACCCAGTACTTC. This gives the protein CSASRPGLQETQYF.

This clonotype was picked up many times. Compared with germline, one end of the junction differs, possibly owing to a read error. The V call is TRBV7-2, the J call TRBJ1-2; 8 positions agree with TRBD1. The CDR3 totals 15 residues. Germline V gene sequence: CDR1 SGHTA, CDR2 FQGNSA. CDR3 DNA sequence: TGTGCCAGCAGCAACTCGGGGGACAGGAACTCTGGCTACACCTTC. It specifies CASSNSGDRNSGYTF.

Only a few counts were recorded for this clonotype. This chain joins TRBV5-1 and TRBJ1-1; D may be TRBD1 (5 bases). Trimming took 0 bases from V and 3 from J, leaving 12 bases between them. The germline CDR1 and CDR2 sequences are SGHRS and YFSETQ. The CDR3 spans 15 residues. The CDR3 loop reads CASSLGGGVDTEAFF. The CDR3 DNA is TGCGCCAGCAGCTTGGGAGGAGGGGTGGACACTGAAGCTTTCTTT.